This entry concerns a single T cell receptor beta chain. The data were obtained in a study of T cell changes during pregnancy in multiple sclerosis. V dropped 4 bases and J dropped 4 bases, with 14 bases sitting between them. Germline CDR1 SEHNR, CDR2 FQNEAQ (reference sequence). CDR3 length: 15 residues. Profiling relied on immunoSEQ multiplex PCR, and the TCRdb table lists in-frame clones only, not all of them. The sample has 75,000 to 95,000 clones, around 90% seen once. The receptor comes from a female donor with multiple sclerosis, enrolled in a pregnancy study. Sequencing was performed on peripheral blood, taken in the first trimester of pregnancy. The chain has TRBV7-9 and TRBJ2-1, with D possibly TRBD1 on 6 matching bases. CDR3 protein: CASSYYLGQYNEQFF. CDR3 bases: TGTGCCAGCAGCTACTACCTCGGACAGTACAATGAGCAGTTCTTC.